Below are 9 T cell receptor beta chains sequenced from a single sample in a study of T cell responses to AZD1222 COVID-19 vaccine. The data were produced by immunoSEQ multiplex PCR, yet TCRdb's version contains in-frame clones alone and is incomplete. The sample records some 120,000 clones, around 85% being singletons. Specimen: peripheral blood, collected on day 0 of AZD1222 vaccination. These TCRs come from an adult in good health.

The V and J genes are TRBV11-3 and TRBJ2-1; the D gene is possibly TRBD1 (5 bases). This CDR3 is 15 amino acids long. Germline V gene sequence: CDR1 SGHNT, CDR2 YENEEA. Trimming took 1 base from V and 8 from J, leaving 15 bases between them. CDR3 sequence: CASSLVGGIGDEQFF. In nucleotides, the CDR3 is TGTGCCAGCAGCTTAGTGGGTGGGATAGGGGATGAGCAGTTCTTC.

The chain is built from TRBV28 and TRBJ1-6; a possible D gene is TRBD1 (5 bases). Trimming stripped 6 bases from V and 10 bases from J, with 16 bases between. The germline gives CDR1 MDHEN, CDR2 SYDVKM. The CDR3 extends over 14 amino acids. This CDR3 reads CASSVFGGRSPLHF. The CDR3 coding sequence is TGTGCCAGCAGCGTTTTTGGGGGGAGGTCACCCCTCCACTTT.

V usage is TRBV19 and J usage is TRBJ2-7, with TRBD1 as a possible D gene (6 bases). The CDR3 length is 15 residues. V was cut by 10 bases and J by 3 bases, with 22 bases left in between. Germline-derived CDR1 and CDR2 are LNHDA and SQIVND (reference sequence). The CDR3 nucleotides are TGTGCCACCACCATGGACCCGACAGGTGACTACGAGCAGTACTTC. Translating it yields CATTMDPTGDYEQYF.

V usage is TRBV6-5 and J usage is TRBJ2-7, with 7 bases identical to TRBD2. The CDR3 extends over 14 amino acids. CDR1 is MNHEY and CDR2 is SVGAGI in the germline V gene. The V segment lost 0 bases and the J segment 5 bases; nucleotides outside the gene matches: 4. The CDR3 protein is CASSYSVGGNEQYF. The DNA for the CDR3 is TGTGCCAGCAGTTACTCGGTGGGGGGGAACGAGCAGTACTTC.

V usage is TRBV28 and J usage is TRBJ2-7, with D perhaps TRBD1 (6 bases). Per the germline V gene, CDR1 is MDHEN and CDR2 is SYDVKM. With 6 bases removed from V and 2 bases from J, the gap between germline ends came to 11 bases. This CDR3 comprises 13 residues. CDR3 protein: CASSLTGTYEQYF. The CDR3 DNA is TGTGCCAGCAGCTTGACAGGCACCTACGAGCAGTACTTC. Filled out from reference TRBV28 and TRBJ2-7, the complete variable domain reads DVKVTQSSRYLVKRTGEKVFLECVQDMDHENMFWYRQDPGLGLRLIYFSYDVKMKEKGDIPEGYSVSREKKERFSLILESASTNQTSMYLCASSLTGTYEQYFGPGTRLTVT.

The chain's CDR3 is CASRTGQGSNYGYTF. CDR3 bases: TGTGCCAGCAGGACGGGACAGGGCTCTAACTATGGCTACACCTTC. The chain uses TRBV28 and TRBJ1-2, with TRBD1 matching over 9 bases. The germline V gene encodes CDR1 MDHEN and CDR2 SYDVKM. Germline trimming cut 6 bases from V and 0 bases from J; bases unmatched to any gene: 5. The CDR3 has 15 residues.

The chain has TRBV28 and TRBJ1-3; D unresolved. Looked up from germline, CDR1 is MDHEN and CDR2 is SYDVKM. The germline V and J ends were trimmed by 3 bases and 7 bases, with 10 bases remaining between them. This CDR3 comprises 13 residues. For the CDR3, the DNA is TGTGCCAGCAGTTTCGAGTTAACGAACACCATATATTTT. Its translation: CASSFELTNTIYF.

V usage is TRBV7-2 and J usage is TRBJ1-5, with 7 bases aligning to TRBD1. This CDR3 is built from 13 residues. V gave up 6 bases and J gave up 3 bases; unmatched junction bases: 2. Germline assignment: CDR1 SGHTA and CDR2 FQGNSA. CDR3 coding DNA: TGTGCCAGCAGAGGGGGCCCCAATCAGCCCCAGCATTTT. Translating gives CASRGGPNQPQHF.

V is TRBV28 and J is TRBJ2-1; 12 bases line up with TRBD2. Per germline, CDR1 MDHEN and CDR2 SYDVKM. The CDR3 length is 18 residues. The V and J ends lost 10 bases and 4 bases, in that order; junction bases with no gene match: 17. This chain's CDR3 is CATFPSLAGGREYNEQFF. The CDR3 DNA is TGTGCCACCTTTCCCTCGCTAGCGGGGGGGAGAGAGTACAATGAGCAGTTCTTC.